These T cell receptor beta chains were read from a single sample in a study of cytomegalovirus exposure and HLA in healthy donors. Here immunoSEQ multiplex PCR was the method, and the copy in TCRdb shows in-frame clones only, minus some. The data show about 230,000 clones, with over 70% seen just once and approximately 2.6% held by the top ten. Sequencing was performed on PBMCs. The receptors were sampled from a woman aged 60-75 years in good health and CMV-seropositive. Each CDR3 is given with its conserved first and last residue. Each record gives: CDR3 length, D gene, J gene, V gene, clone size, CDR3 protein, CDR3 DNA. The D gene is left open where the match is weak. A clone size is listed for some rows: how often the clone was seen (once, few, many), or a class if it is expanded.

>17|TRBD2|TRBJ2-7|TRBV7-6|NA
CASSLASPSGSGREQYF
TGTGCCAGCAGCTTAGCGTCGCCTAGCGGGTCGGGGCGGGAGCAGTACTTC
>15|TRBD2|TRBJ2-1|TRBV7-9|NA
CASSYGTSGGGEQFF
TGTGCCAGCAGCTATGGGACTAGCGGGGGAGGTGAGCAGTTCTTC
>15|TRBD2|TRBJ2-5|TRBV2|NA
CASSGSRGGAETQYF
TGTGCCAGCAGTGGGTCGCGGGGGGGCGCAGAGACCCAGTACTTC
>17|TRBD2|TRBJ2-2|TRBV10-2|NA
CASSDRGASGRSGELFF
TGCGCCAGCAGTGATAGGGGTGCTAGCGGGAGATCGGGGGAGCTGTTTTTT
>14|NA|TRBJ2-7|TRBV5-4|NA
CASSLDRNSYEQYF
TGTGCCAGCAGCTTGGACAGGAACTCCTACGAGCAGTACTTC
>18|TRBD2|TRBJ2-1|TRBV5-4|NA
CASSSGLAGVSSYNEQFF
TGTGCCAGCAGCTCCGGACTAGCGGGAGTTAGCTCCTACAATGAGCAGTTCTTC
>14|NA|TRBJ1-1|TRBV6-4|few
CASSVLGGDTEAFF
TGTGCCAGCAGTGTCCTAGGGGGGGACACTGAAGCTTTCTTT
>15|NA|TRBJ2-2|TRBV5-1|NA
CASSKEPDSTGELFF
TGCGCCAGCAGTAAAGAGCCTGACAGCACCGGGGAGCTGTTTTTT
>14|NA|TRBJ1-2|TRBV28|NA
CASSLEGINYGYTF
TGTGCCAGCAGTTTAGAGGGTATTAACTATGGCTACACCTTC
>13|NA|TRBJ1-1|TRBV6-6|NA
CASSYAVNTEAFF
TGTGCCAGCAGTTACGCGGTGAACACTGAAGCTTTCTTT
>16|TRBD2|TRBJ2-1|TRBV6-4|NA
CASSDSKRGDYNEQFF
TGTGCCAGCAGTGACTCCAAGCGGGGGGACTACAATGAGCAGTTCTTC
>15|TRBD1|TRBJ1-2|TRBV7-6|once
CASSQQTGNNYGYTF
TGTGCCAGCAGCCAACAGACAGGGAACAACTATGGCTACACCTTC
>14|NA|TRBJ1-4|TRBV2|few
CASSERESNEKLFF
TGTGCCAGCAGTGAAAGAGAGTCTAATGAAAAACTGTTTTTT
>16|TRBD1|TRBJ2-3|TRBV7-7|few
CASSLAGTEGTDTQYF
TGTGCCAGCAGCTTAGCGGGGACAGAGGGCACAGATACGCAGTATTTT
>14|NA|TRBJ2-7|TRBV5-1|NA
CASSLPGRSYEQYF
TGCGCCAGCAGCTTGCCAGGGCGGTCCTACGAGCAGTACTTC
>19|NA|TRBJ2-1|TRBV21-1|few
CASSKTRQGSLGSYNEQFF
TGTGCCAGCAGCAAAACGCGACAGGGTTCTCTTGGCTCCTACAATGAGCAGTTCTTC
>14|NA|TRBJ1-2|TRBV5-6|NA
CASSLVSGGYGYTF
TGTGCCAGCAGCTTGGTTTCTGGAGGCTATGGCTACACCTTC
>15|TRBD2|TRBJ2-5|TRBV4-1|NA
CASSQLAGGSETQYF
TGCGCCAGCAGCCAACTAGCGGGAGGTTCGGAGACCCAGTACTTC
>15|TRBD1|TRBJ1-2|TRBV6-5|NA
CASSEGTGVYYGYTF
TGTGCCAGCAGCGAGGGGACAGGAGTTTACTATGGCTACACCTTC
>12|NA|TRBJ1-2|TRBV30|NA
CAWKQPNYGYTF
TGTGCCTGGAAACAGCCTAACTATGGCTACACCTTC
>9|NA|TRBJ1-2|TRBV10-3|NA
CATSEGYTF
TGTGCCACCTCGGAGGGCTACACCTTC